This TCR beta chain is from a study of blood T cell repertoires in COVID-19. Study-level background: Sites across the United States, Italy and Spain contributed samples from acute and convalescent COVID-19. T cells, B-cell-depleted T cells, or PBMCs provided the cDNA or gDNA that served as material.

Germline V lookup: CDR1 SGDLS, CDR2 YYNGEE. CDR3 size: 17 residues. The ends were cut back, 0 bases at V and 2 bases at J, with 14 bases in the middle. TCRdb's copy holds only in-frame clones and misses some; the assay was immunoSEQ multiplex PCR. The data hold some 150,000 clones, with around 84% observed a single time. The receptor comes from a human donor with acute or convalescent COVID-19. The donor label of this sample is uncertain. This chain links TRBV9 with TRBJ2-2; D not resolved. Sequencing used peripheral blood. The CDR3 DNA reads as TGTGCCAGCAGCGTAGGAGGCGGATTTACCAACACCGGGGAGCTGTTTTTT. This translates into CASSVGGGFTNTGELFF.